The subject of this entry is one TCR beta chain. The source of the sample is a study of blood T cell repertoires in COVID-19. For the study at large: Samples representing acute and convalescent COVID-19 were sourced from the United States, Italy and Spain. PBMCs, B-cell-depleted T cells, or T cells were the source of the cDNA or gDNA that made up the material.

Original methodology: It was from reference gene primer amplification that nucleated cell counts were estimated. The repertoire was sequenced with immunoSEQ multiplex PCR; TCRdb's copy has only in-frame clones and lacks some. Clone size and V and J calls were adopted from that table, with D and trimming inferred from the DNA. This table has under 300,000 clones, approximately 90% appearing once. CDR3 length: 14 amino acids. V shed 4 bases and J shed 1 base, with 10 bases lying between them. CDR1 and CDR2 from the germline V gene are LGHNA and YSLEER. The chain combines TRBV4-3 with TRBJ2-5; no reliable D call. The sequence derives from a woman between 35 and 50 years old who had recovered from COVID-19. Sequenced sample: peripheral blood. The CDR3 reads CASSPAWPQETQYF. The CDR3 nucleotides read TGCGCCAGCAGCCCTGCTTGGCCCCAAGAGACCCAGTACTTC.